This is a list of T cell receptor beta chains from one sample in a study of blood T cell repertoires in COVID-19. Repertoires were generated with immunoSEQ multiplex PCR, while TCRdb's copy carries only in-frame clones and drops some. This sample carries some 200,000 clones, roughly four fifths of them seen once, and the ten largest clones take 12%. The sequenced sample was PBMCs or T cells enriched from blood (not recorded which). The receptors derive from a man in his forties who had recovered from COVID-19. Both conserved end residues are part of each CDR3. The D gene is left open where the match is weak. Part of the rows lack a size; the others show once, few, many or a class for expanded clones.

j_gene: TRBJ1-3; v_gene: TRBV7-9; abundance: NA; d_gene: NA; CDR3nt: TGTGCCAGCAGCTTAGGCGAGGTATCATATGGAAACACCATATATTTT; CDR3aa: CASSLGEVSYGNTIYF
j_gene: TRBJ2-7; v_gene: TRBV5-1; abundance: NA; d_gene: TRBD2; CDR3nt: TGCGCCAGCAGCTTACCCCCCCCTAGCGGGAGCTCCTACGAGCAGTACTTC; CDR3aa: CASSLPPPSGSSYEQYF
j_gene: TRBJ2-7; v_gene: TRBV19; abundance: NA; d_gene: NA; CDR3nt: TGTGCCAGTAGTATAGTTCAGGGGATGGGCTACGAGCAGTACTTC; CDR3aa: CASSIVQGMGYEQYF
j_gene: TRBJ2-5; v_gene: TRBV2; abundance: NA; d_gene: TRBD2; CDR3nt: TGTGCCAGCAGTGCCAGCGGGAGTCGGGAGACCCAGTACTTC; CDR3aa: CASSASGSRETQYF
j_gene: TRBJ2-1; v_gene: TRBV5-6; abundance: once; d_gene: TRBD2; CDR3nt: TGTGCCAGCAGCAGTCTAGCGGTCCACAATGAGCAGTTCTTC; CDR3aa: CASSSLAVHNEQFF
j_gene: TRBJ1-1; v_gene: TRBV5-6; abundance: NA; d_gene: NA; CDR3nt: TGTGCCAGCAGCCATGACTACGCTGAAGCTTTCTTT; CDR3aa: CASSHDYAEAFF
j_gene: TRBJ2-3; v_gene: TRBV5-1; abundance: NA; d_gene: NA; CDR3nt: TGCGCCAGCAGCGTTGGGCAGGTGGATACGCAGTATTTT; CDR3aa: CASSVGQVDTQYF
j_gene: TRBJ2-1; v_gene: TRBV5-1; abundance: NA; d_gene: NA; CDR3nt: TGCGCCAGCAGCTTGTGGACAGATTACAATGAGCAGTTCTTC; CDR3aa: CASSLWTDYNEQFF
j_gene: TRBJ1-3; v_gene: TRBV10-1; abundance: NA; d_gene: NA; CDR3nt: TGCGCCAGCACCACTGGAGTGGTGGGAAACACCATATATTTT; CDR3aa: CASTTGVVGNTIYF
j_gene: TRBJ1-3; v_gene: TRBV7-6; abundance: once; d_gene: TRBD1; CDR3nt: TGTGCCAGCAGCTTAGGTCGGGGGACAGGGGGCGTAATTGGCTCTGGAAACACCATATATTTT; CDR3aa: CASSLGRGTGGVIGSGNTIYF
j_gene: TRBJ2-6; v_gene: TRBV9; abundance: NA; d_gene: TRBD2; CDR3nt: TGTGCCAGCAGCGAAACCTGGACTAGCGTCTCTTCTGGGGCCAACGTCCTGACTTTC; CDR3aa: CASSETWTSVSSGANVLTF
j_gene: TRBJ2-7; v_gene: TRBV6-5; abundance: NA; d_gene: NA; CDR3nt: TGTGCCAGCAGTTACCGACAAAACTACGAGCAGTACTTC; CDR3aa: CASSYRQNYEQYF
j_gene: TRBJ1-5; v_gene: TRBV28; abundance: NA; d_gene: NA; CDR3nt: TGTGCCAGCAGTTTAATGAGGAATCAGCCCCAGCATTTT; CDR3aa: CASSLMRNQPQHF
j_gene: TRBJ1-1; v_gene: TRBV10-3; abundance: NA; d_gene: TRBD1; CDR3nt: TGTGCCATCGGGACAGGGGTAATCAAGCGGACTATGAACACTGAAGCTTTCTTT; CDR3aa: CAIGTGVIKRTMNTEAFF
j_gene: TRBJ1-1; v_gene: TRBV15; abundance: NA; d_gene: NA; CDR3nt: TGTGCCACTGGTACTTACCCTTTGAACACTGAAGCTTTCTTT; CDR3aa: CATGTYPLNTEAFF
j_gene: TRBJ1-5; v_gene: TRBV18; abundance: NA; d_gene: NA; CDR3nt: TGTGCCAGCTCACCACCGACCGGGTATAATCAGCCCCAGCATTTT; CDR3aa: CASSPPTGYNQPQHF
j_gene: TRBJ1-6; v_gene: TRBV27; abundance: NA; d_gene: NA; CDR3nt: TGTGCCAGCAGTTCTGGGAGCCTCTATTCACCCCTCCACTTT; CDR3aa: CASSSGSLYSPLHF
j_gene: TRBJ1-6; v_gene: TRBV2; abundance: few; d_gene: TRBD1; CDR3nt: TGTGCCAGCAGGGGCTGGGACAGGGGTCCCTATAATTCACCCCTCCACTTT; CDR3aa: CASRGWDRGPYNSPLHF
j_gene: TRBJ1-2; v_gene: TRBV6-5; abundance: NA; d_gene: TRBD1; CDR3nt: TGTGCCAGCAGTAACCGGGACAGGGATTACGGCTACACCTTC; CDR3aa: CASSNRDRDYGYTF
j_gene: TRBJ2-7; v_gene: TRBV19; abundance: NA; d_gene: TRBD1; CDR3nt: TGTGCCAGTAGTTCCGGGACAGGGGACCTCCAGTACTTC; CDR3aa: CASSSGTGDLQYF
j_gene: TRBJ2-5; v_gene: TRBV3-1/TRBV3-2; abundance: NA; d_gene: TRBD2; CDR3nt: TGTGCCAGCAGCTTCGGACTAGCGGGACGGGGAGAGACCCAGTACTTC; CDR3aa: CASSFGLAGRGETQYF
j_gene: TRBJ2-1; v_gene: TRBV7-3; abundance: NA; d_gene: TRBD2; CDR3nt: TGTGCCAGCAGCTTGGGGGTAGCGGGAGGCTCCTACAATGAGCAGTTCTTC; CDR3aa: CASSLGVAGGSYNEQFF